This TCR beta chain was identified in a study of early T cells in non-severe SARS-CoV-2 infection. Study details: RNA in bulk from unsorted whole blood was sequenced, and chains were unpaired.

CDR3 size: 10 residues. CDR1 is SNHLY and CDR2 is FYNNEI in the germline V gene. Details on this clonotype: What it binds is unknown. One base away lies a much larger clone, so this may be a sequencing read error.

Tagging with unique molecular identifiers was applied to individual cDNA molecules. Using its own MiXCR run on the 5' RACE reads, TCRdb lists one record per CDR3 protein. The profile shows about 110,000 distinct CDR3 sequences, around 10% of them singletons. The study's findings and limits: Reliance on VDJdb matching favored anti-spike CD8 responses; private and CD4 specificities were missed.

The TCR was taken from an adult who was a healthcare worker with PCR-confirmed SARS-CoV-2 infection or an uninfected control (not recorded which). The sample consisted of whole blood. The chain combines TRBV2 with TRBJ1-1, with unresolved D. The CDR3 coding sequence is TGTGCCAGCAGTTACACTAAAGCTTTCTTT. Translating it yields CASSYTKAFF.